This T cell receptor beta chain emerged from a study of T cell repertoires in cytomegalovirus infection. One entry per CDR3 protein, called by TCRdb with MiXCR from the reads. This sample has more than 200,000 distinct CDR3 sequences; approximately 10% occur once, and the top ten carry around 15%. V lost 2 bases and J lost 0, with 10 bases in between. Germline V lookup: CDR1 LNHDA, CDR2 SQIVND (reference sequence). The CDR3 totals 15 residues. This clonotype showed up many times. The chain employs TRBV19 and TRBJ1-1, with D possibly TRBD1 on 5 matching bases. The sequenced sample was PBMCs. The source is a human donor in good health (CMV status not recorded). Some clones in this sample may be carry-over from other donors' samples. The DNA of the CDR3 is TGTGCCAGTAGTATAAGGGGCACACTGAACACTGAAGCTTTCTTT. Translating it yields CASSIRGTLNTEAFF.